This TCR beta chain was sequenced in a study of T-cell memory formation after mild COVID-19. V was clipped by 0 bases and J by 11 bases; unmatched bases: 12. The CDR3 contains 17 residues. In germline, CDR1 is LGHDT, CDR2 YNNKEL (reference sequence). TCRdb re-called the 5' RACE reads with MiXCR, one entry per CDR3 protein. This sample yields some 340,000 distinct CDR3 sequences, of which approximately 13% are seen a single time; roughly a fifth belongs to the top ten. The sequenced sample consisted of PBMCs or a T cell subset sorted from them (not recorded which). The sequence derives from a man between 18 and 35 years old who had mild COVID-19 (a few samples of this study predate the infection). Cell type and time point are not known. This chain uses TRBV3-1 with TRBJ2-1; 11 bases fit TRBD2. This CDR3 is CASSQDWAVAGGPQQFF. The CDR3 nucleotides read TGTGCCAGCAGCCAAGATTGGGCGGTAGCGGGAGGGCCTCAGCAGTTCTTC.